The 24 T cell receptor beta chains reported below all come from one sample, sequenced in a study of response to subunit inactivated influenza vaccine. Via MiXCR, TCRdb re-called the RT-PCR reads, giving one row per CDR3 protein. The sample has about 540,000 distinct CDR3 sequences, around a quarter seen once; the top ten hold 2.5% to 3%. These data are also associated with another study on T cells expressing NK-cell markers. This second report adds: The cDNA for TCR beta came from 5'RACE template switching with UMIs.

The specimen comprised CD4+ T cells sorted from PBMCs, sampled 11 to 12 days after vaccination. These receptors all stem from a man aged 50-60 years who received an inactivated influenza vaccine.

The V and J genes are TRBV6-2 or TRBV6-3 and TRBJ2-1; D may be TRBD2 (7 bases). V lost 2 bases and J 9 bases, leaving 26 bases between the germline ends. This CDR3 is built from 18 residues. CDR1 MNHEY and CDR2 SVGEGT come from the germline V gene. CDR3 amino acids: CASSYPKRGSGPGGEQFF. The CDR3 DNA reads TGTGCCAGCAGTTACCCGAAAAGGGGGTCAGGGCCGGGGGGTGAGCAGTTCTTC.

In its sample, this clonotype was seen many times. This chain connects TRBV5-5 to TRBJ2-1; possible D gene TRBD1, 5 bases. Germline CDR1 and CDR2: SGHKS and YYEKEE (reference sequence). The CDR3 has 15 residues. Trimming took 0 bases from V and 3 from J, leaving 10 bases between them. The CDR3 bases are TGTGCCAGCAGCTTGGGTCAGGGTTACTACAATGAGCAGTTCTTC. Amino acids: CASSLGQGYYNEQFF.

DNA of the CDR3: TGTGCCAGCACCCCCCGGGGAGGGGATACCCTGAACACTGAAGCTTTCTTT. Encoded protein: CASTPRGGDTLNTEAFF. This chain links TRBV7-9 with TRBJ1-1, with D possibly TRBD1 on 5 matching bases. The CDR3 sequence is 17 residues long. In germline, CDR1 is SEHNR, CDR2 FQNEAQ (reference sequence). Trimming removed 7 bases at V and 0 bases at J, with 21 bases between.

This chain uses TRBV19 with TRBJ2-2; 10 bases are shared with TRBD1. The CDR3 length is 18 residues. Germline V gene data show CDR1 as LNHDA and CDR2 as SQIVND (reference sequence). V trimming: 6 bases; J trimming: 5 bases; junction bases outside the gene matches: 15. CDR3 region: CASSTGTGENLRTGELFF. CDR3 nucleotides: TGTGCCAGTAGCACCGGGACAGGGGAGAATTTGAGGACCGGGGAGCTGTTTTTT.

The chain uses TRBV7-2 and TRBJ1-1; 7 bases fit TRBD1. V was pared by 6 bases and J by 6 bases, with 10 bases of the junction left unmatched. Germline CDR1 reads SGHTA; CDR2 reads FQGNSA. The CDR3 runs to 14 residues. The chain's CDR3 is CASRVEAGGAEAFF. The CDR3 region has the DNA TGTGCCAGCAGGGTTGAGGCAGGGGGGGCTGAAGCTTTCTTT.

The chain uses TRBV20-1 and TRBJ2-3, with 8 bases matching TRBD1. Germline assignment: CDR1 DFQATT and CDR2 SNEGSKA (reference sequence). V shed 7 bases, J shed 6 bases, and the junction held 15 bases outside the gene matches. This CDR3 contains 15 residues. The DNA for the CDR3 is TGCAGTGTCCCAAACCAGGACAGGGCTACGGATACGCAGTATTTT. It codes for CSVPNQDRATDTQYF.

This clonotype was counted many times. The CDR3 nucleotides are TGCAGTGCTTACCCCACAGCCCCCTATGGCTACACCTTC. Translation gives CSAYPTAPYGYTF. The V call is TRBV20-1, the J call TRBJ1-2; D not resolved. The V and J ends lost 5 bases and 4 bases respectively, with 14 bases between them. The germline V gene has CDR1 DFQATT and CDR2 SNEGSKA (reference sequence). This CDR3 is built from 13 residues.

This clonotype was picked up a small number of times. V gene TRBV29-1 combines with J gene TRBJ2-7, with D perhaps TRBD2 (6 bases). The V end lost 4 bases, the J end lost 1 base, and 20 bases lay between the germline ends. Germline loops: CDR1 SQVTM, CDR2 ANQGSEA. The CDR3 contains 16 residues. In DNA form, the CDR3 reads TGCAGCGTTGCGGAGGGACCAGGTCCTTTTTCCTACGAGCAGTACTTC. It translates to CSVAEGPGPFSYEQYF.

The rearrangement uses TRBV28 and TRBJ1-1; the D gene is possibly TRBD1 (6 bases). CDR3 length: 17 amino acids. Germline CDR1 MDHEN, CDR2 SYDVKM. Deletions cut 7 bases from V and 3 bases from J, with 24 bases between. CDR3 protein: CASNTLFGNRVHTEAFF. CDR3 coding DNA: TGTGCCAGCAATACTCTTTTCGGTAACAGGGTCCACACTGAAGCTTTCTTT. Supplemented by reference TRBV28 and TRBJ1-1, the full variable domain reads DVKVTQSSRYLVKRTGEKVFLECVQDMDHENMFWYRQDPGLGLRLIYFSYDVKMKEKGDIPEGYSVSREKKERFSLILESASTNQTSMYLCASNTLFGNRVHTEAFFGQGTRLTVV.

The CDR3 sequence is CASTTSGETQYF. CDR3 in DNA: TGTGCCAGTACCACCAGTGGGGAGACCCAGTACTTC. This sequence joins TRBV7-2 and TRBJ2-5; no reliable D call. The germline gives CDR1 SGHTA, CDR2 FQGNSA. The V end lost 9 bases, the J end lost 5 bases, and 13 bases lay between the germline ends. The CDR3 has 12 amino acids.

This clonotype has more than one count but fewer than ten. This chain joins TRBV6-5 and TRBJ1-2; a weak D match, TRBD1 (5 bases). V was clipped by 2 bases and J by 0 bases, with 10 bases between them. CDR1 MNHEY and CDR2 SVGAGI come from the germline V gene. The CDR3 covers 15 residues. The CDR3 here is CASSYRGEANYGYTF. Written as DNA, the CDR3 is TGTGCCAGCAGTTACCGGGGGGAAGCTAACTATGGCTACACCTTC.

The table lists this clonotype with a few counts. This sequence joins TRBV20-1 and TRBJ2-5; 8 positions match TRBD1. The junction had 4 bases not matched to a gene; V was cut back by 3 bases and J by 4 bases. Germline assignment: CDR1 DFQATT and CDR2 SNEGSKA (reference sequence). The CDR3 loop spans 13 amino acids. The CDR3, as DNA: TGCAGTGCTAGGGGGACAGGTAGAGAGACCCAGTACTTC. Encoded protein: CSARGTGRETQYF.

V is TRBV20-1 and J is TRBJ1-5, with D uncertain. This CDR3 region has 12 residues. Germline CDR1 DFQATT, CDR2 SNEGSKA (reference sequence). Trimming shortened V by 1 base and J by 6 bases, and 7 bases separated the two germline ends. DNA for the CDR3: TGCAGTGCTAGAGCCACAAGTCAGCCCCAGCATTTT. Protein: CSARATSQPQHF.

V and J are TRBV29-1 and TRBJ2-7, with 9 nucleotides matching TRBD2. The germline V gene encodes CDR1 SQVTM and CDR2 ANQGSEA. J lost 0 bases, V lost 5 bases, and 8 bases had no gene match. The CDR3 has 15 residues. CDR3 sequence reads: CSVLTSGAISYEQYF. The CDR3 coding sequence is TGCAGCGTTCTGACTAGCGGAGCTATCTCCTACGAGCAGTACTTC.

The chain recombines TRBV5-4 with TRBJ1-2; D is unresolved. Germline V gene sequence: CDR1 SGHNT, CDR2 YYREEE (reference sequence). The CDR3 covers 15 residues. The V end was cut by 2 bases, the J end by 8 bases, with 19 bases between. The CDR3 protein is CASSFLSQPLKGYTF. The CDR3 DNA sequence: TGTGCCAGCAGCTTTCTCTCACAGCCCCTAAAGGGCTACACCTTC.

This chain connects TRBV15 to TRBJ2-3; D gene ambiguous. The germline CDR1 and CDR2 sequences are LNHNV and YYDKDF (reference sequence). This CDR3 is 12 amino acids long. Trimming shortened V by 2 bases and J by 7 bases, and 7 bases separated the two germline ends. Here the CDR3 DNA reads TGTGCCACCAGCAGACTGGGGAATACGCAGTATTTT. Translating it yields CATSRLGNTQYF.

V is TRBV18 and J is TRBJ1-5, with TRBD1 matching over 8 bases. CDR1 and CDR2 from the germline V gene are KGHSH and LQKENI. The CDR3 is made up of 15 amino acids. J was trimmed by 2 bases and V by 5 bases; bases with no gene match: 5. CDR3 coding DNA: TGTGCCAGCTCAACCTCACAGGGGGGCAATCAGCCCCAGCATTTT. Protein product: CASSTSQGGNQPQHF.

This chain joins TRBV3-1 and TRBJ2-7, with D perhaps TRBD1 (5 bases). The CDR3 is made up of 13 amino acids. Germline V CDR1 and CDR2: LGHDT, YNNKEL (reference sequence). V gave up 3 bases and J gave up 5 bases, with 11 bases separating them. The chain's CDR3 is CASSQARVHEQYF. The DNA of the CDR3 is TGTGCCAGCAGCCAGGCCAGGGTCCACGAGCAGTACTTC.

This clonotype was seen ten or more times. V is TRBV12-3 or TRBV12-4 and J is TRBJ2-5, with 11 bases identical to TRBD2. With V trimmed by 6 bases and J by 5 bases, 5 bases remained unmatched. CDR3 size: 14 residues. The CDR3 here is CASSYSGRGETQYF. CDR3 sequence (DNA): TGTGCCAGCAGCTATAGCGGGAGGGGGGAGACCCAGTACTTC.

The V and J genes are TRBV3-1 and TRBJ2-7, with D hard to call. Germline-derived CDR1 and CDR2 are LGHDT and YNNKEL (reference sequence). V was cut by 1 base and J by 0 bases, with 10 bases left in between. The CDR3 contains 15 residues. Here the CDR3 DNA reads TGTGCCAGCAGCCAAGGCAGCTCAAGCTCCTACGAGCAGTACTTC. Amino acids: CASSQGSSSSYEQYF.

The genes are TRBV4-3 and TRBJ2-2, with D perhaps assigned TRBD1 or TRBD2 (6 bases each). From germline, CDR1 is LGHNA and CDR2 YSLEER. The CDR3 is 16 amino acids. V lost 2 bases to trimming and J lost 8 bases, with 18 bases between them. CDR3 sequence reads: CASSQFMTGAGGELFF. CDR3 in DNA: TGCGCCAGCAGCCAATTCATGACGGGGGCGGGTGGGGAGCTGTTTTTT.

The rearrangement joins TRBV5-1 to TRBJ1-2; D unclear. Between the trimmed V and J ends, which lost 0 bases and 0 bases, there was a span of 15 bases. This CDR3 has 17 amino acids. Germline V CDR1 and CDR2: SGHRS, YFSETQ. The CDR3 here is CASSLGSVTQANYGYTF. The CDR3 DNA reads TGCGCCAGCAGCTTGGGGTCCGTGACACAAGCTAACTATGGCTACACCTTC.

The CDR3 bases are TGTGCCAGCGGTTCCTGGGGACAGGGGGGCATACGAACCTACGAGCAGTACTTC. Amino acid sequence: CASGSWGQGGIRTYEQYF. The rearrangement uses TRBV6-2 or TRBV6-3 and TRBJ2-7; the match to TRBD1 covers 11 bases. With V trimmed by 8 bases and J by 2 bases, 17 bases remained unmatched. The CDR3 length is 18 residues. Germline values: CDR1 MNHEY, CDR2 SVGEGT.

The rearrangement uses TRBV20-1 and TRBJ2-5; TRBD1 is a possible D gene (5 bases). The CDR3 covers 14 residues. Trimming cost V 0 bases and J 5 bases, with 13 bases left between them. Germline loops: CDR1 DFQATT, CDR2 SNEGSKA (reference sequence). The CDR3 spells CSARELGLRETQYF. The CDR3 DNA sequence: TGCAGTGCTAGAGAATTGGGGCTGAGGGAGACCCAGTACTTC.